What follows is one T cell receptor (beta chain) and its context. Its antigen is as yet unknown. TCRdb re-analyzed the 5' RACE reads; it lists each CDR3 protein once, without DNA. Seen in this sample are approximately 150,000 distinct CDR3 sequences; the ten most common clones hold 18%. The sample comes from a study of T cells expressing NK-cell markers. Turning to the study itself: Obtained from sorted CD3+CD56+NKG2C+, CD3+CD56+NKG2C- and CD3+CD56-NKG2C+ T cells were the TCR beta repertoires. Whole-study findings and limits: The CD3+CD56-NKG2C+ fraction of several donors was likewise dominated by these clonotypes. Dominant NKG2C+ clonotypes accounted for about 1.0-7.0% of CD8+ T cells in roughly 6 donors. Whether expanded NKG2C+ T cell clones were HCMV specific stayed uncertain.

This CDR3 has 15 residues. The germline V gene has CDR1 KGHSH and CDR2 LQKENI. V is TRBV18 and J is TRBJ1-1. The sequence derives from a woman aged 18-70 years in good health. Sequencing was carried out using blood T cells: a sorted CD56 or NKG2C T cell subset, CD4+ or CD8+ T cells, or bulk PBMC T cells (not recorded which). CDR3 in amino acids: CASSPARGMNTEAFF.